Sequencing of this T cell receptor gamma chain was carried out in a study of gamma delta lymphoproliferative disorders and STAT genes. Genomic DNA from isolated PBMCs served as the sequencing template. Study outcomes and limitations: Apart from two gamma clonotypes, major patient clonotypes were public.

TCRdb repeated clone calling on the multiplex PCR reads with CATT. This sample has about 1,500 gamma-chain clones; approximately 9.8% occur once, and the top ten carry approximately 24%. This clone is medium-sized. The antigen is undetermined. This CDR3 comprises 9 residues. This TCR derives from a human donor in good health. Source material: blood. The V gene is TRGV10, but the J gene lacks a call. TRGV10 is designated an ORF whose function remains uncertain. As DNA, the CDR3 is TGTGCTGCGTGGGATGTAAAACTCTTT. Translated, it gives CAAWDVKLF.